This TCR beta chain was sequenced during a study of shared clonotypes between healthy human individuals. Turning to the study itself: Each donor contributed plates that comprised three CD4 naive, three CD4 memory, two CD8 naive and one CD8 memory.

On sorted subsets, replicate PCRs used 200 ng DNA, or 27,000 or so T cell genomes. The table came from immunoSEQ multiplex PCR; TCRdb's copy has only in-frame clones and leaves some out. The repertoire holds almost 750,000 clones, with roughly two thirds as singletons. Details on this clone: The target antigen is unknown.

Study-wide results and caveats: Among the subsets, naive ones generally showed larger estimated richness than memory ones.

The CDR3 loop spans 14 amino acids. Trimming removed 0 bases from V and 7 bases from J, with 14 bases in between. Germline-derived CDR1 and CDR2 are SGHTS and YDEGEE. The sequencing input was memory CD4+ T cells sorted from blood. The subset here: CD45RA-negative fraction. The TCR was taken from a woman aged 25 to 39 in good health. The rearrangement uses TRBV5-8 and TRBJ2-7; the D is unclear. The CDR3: CASSLVQLSGEQYF. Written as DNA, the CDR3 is TGTGCCAGCAGCTTGGTACAGTTAAGTGGAGAGCAGTACTTC.